Listed below are T cell receptor beta chains from one sample, sequenced in a study of B cell selection in AIRE deficiency. Assay: immunoSEQ multiplex PCR; the TCRdb copy retains only in-frame clones and omits some. The sample lists fewer than 30,000 clones; approximately 96% were seen once. The sequencing sample was made of CD4+CD127+ conventional T cells sorted from PBMCs. These receptors were obtained from a human donor in good health. The CDR3 runs from the conserved cysteine through the conserved F or W. A D gene is named only where the DNA matches it firmly. For some rows the clone size is stated as once, few or many, or as a class when expanded; others skip it.

TRBJ1-2 | NA | NA | TRBV4-2 | 16 | CASSLAPGARLSGYTF | TGTGCCAGCAGCTTGGCACCGGGGGCGCGGTTGAGCGGCTACACCTTC
TRBJ2-5 | TRBD2 | NA | TRBV5-4 | 15 | CASSPPDSGGETQYF | TGTGCCAGCAGCCCGCCAGACAGCGGGGGGGAGACCCAGTACTTC
TRBJ2-7 | TRBD2 | NA | TRBV4-2 | 16 | CASSPQLASTSYEQYF | TGTGCCAGCAGCCCCCAACTAGCGAGTACCTCCTACGAGCAGTACTTC
TRBJ2-7 | NA | NA | TRBV28 | 12 | CASSPVSYEQYF | TGTGCCAGCAGCCCCGTCTCCTACGAGCAGTACTTC
TRBJ2-1 | NA | NA | TRBV10-3 | 15 | CAISSSTSSTDEQFF | TGTGCCATCAGTTCGTCGACTAGTTCTACCGATGAGCAGTTCTTC
TRBJ1-1 | NA | NA | TRBV19 | 11 | CASIRGMKAFF | TGTGCCAGTATACGAGGGATGAAGGCTTTCTTT
TRBJ2-1 | TRBD2 | NA | TRBV5-1 | 16 | CASSLTGLADNNEQFF | TGCGCCAGCAGCTTGACGGGACTAGCGGACAACAATGAGCAGTTCTTC
TRBJ2-2 | NA | NA | TRBV5-4 | 16 | CASSPGPLTNTGELFF | TGTGCCAGCAGCCCCGGTCCCCTTACCAACACCGGGGAGCTGTTTTTT
TRBJ2-1 | TRBD2 | NA | TRBV5-1 | 15 | CASSFGSGGDNEQFF | TGCGCCAGCAGCTTCGGTAGCGGGGGCGACAATGAGCAGTTCTTC
TRBJ2-1 | TRBD2 | NA | TRBV4-3 | 16 | CASSQGTGGLAGEQFF | TGCGCCAGCAGCCAAGGGACAGGGGGACTAGCGGGGGAGCAGTTCTTC
TRBJ2-7 | TRBD1 | NA | TRBV7-3 | 16 | CASSLIPGDSVREQYF | TGTGCCAGCAGCTTAATACCCGGGGACAGCGTTCGCGAGCAGTACTTC
TRBJ2-1 | NA | once | TRBV19 | 15 | CASLDRLGNYNEQFF | TGTGCCAGCCTCGACCGCCTCGGGAATTACAATGAGCAGTTCTTC
TRBJ2-7 | NA | NA | TRBV18 | 13 | CASSPGLLYEQYF | TGTGCCAGCTCACCGGGTCTCTTGTACGAGCAGTACTTC
TRBJ2-7 | NA | NA | TRBV28 | 14 | CASSLTAGFYEQYF | TGTGCCAGCAGTTTAACGGCAGGGTTCTACGAGCAGTACTTC
TRBJ2-5 | TRBD2 | NA | TRBV6-6 | 15 | CASRRTSGLQETQYF | TGTGCCAGCAGGCGGACTAGCGGACTACAAGAGACCCAGTACTTC
TRBJ1-2 | NA | NA | TRBV4-2 | 15 | CASSQDIDRPYGYTF | TGTGCCAGCAGCCAAGATATCGACAGGCCCTATGGCTACACCTTC
TRBJ1-2 | NA | NA | TRBV5-6 | 15 | CASSLRGPANYGYTF | TGTGCCAGCAGCTTGCGGGGGCCAGCTAACTATGGCTACACCTTC
TRBJ1-5 | NA | NA | TRBV7-2 | 16 | CASSRGTHQMGWPQHF | TGTGCCAGCAGCCGAGGAACCCACCAGATGGGATGGCCCCAGCATTTT
TRBJ1-3 | NA | NA | TRBV18 | 16 | CASSPREGIGGNTIYF | TGTGCCAGCTCACCACGCGAGGGGATAGGTGGAAACACCATATATTTT
TRBJ2-7 | NA | NA | TRBV11-2 | 13 | CASSLTDTYEQYF | TGTGCCAGCAGCTTAACCGACACCTACGAGCAGTACTTC
TRBJ1-2 | TRBD1 | NA | TRBV11-2 | 16 | CASSARPTGEGEGYTF | TGTGCCAGCAGCGCCCGCCCGACAGGGGAAGGTGAAGGCTACACCTTC
TRBJ2-5 | TRBD2 | few | TRBV7-8 | 14 | CASSRGRAIETQYF | TGTGCCAGCAGCAGAGGGAGGGCAATAGAGACCCAGTACTTC
TRBJ1-2 | NA | NA | TRBV6-1 | 13 | CASRNTGVRGYTF | TGTGCCAGCAGGAACACTGGGGTGCGAGGCTACACCTTC
TRBJ1-5 | TRBD1 | NA | TRBV7-9 | 16 | CASSVGQGASNQPQHF | TGTGCCAGCAGCGTAGGACAGGGGGCCAGCAATCAGCCCCAGCATTTT
TRBJ2-7 | TRBD2 | NA | TRBV7-2 | 15 | CASSLEGLGSYEQYF | TGTGCCAGCAGCTTAGAAGGACTAGGCTCCTACGAGCAGTACTTC
TRBJ1-1 | NA | NA | TRBV28 | 15 | CASSLPQGRAPRAFF | TGTGCCAGCAGTTTGCCGCAGGGGCGCGCCCCTAGAGCTTTCTTT
TRBJ2-1 | NA | NA | TRBV5-4 | 13 | CAVQEASDNEQFF | TGTGCCGTCCAGGAGGCTAGCGACAATGAGCAGTTCTTC
TRBJ2-7 | TRBD1 | NA | TRBV15 | 14 | CATSTGTGGLEQYF | TGTGCCACCAGCACCGGGACAGGGGGCTTGGAGCAGTACTTC
TRBJ1-6 | NA | few | TRBV5-1 | 15 | CASREGLGDNSPLHF | TGCGCCAGCAGGGAAGGCTTAGGGGACAATTCACCCCTCCACTTT
TRBJ2-7 | TRBD1 | NA | TRBV5-4 | 13 | CASSSGTGYEQYF | TGTGCCAGCAGTTCCGGGACAGGCTACGAGCAGTACTTC
TRBJ2-7 | TRBD1 | few | TRBV7-6 | 12 | CASSNRTGVLYF | TGTGCCAGCAGCAACCGGACAGGGGTCCTGTACTTC
TRBJ1-1 | NA | NA | TRBV7-9 | 12 | CASSLGDRQAFF | TGTGCCAGCAGCTTAGGAGACAGGCAAGCTTTCTTT
TRBJ1-5 | NA | NA | TRBV4-1 | 13 | CASSQGMFKPQHF | TGCGCCAGCAGCCAAGGGATGTTCAAGCCCCAGCATTTT
TRBJ1-3 | NA | NA | TRBV7-9 | 15 | CASSLDGEGGNTIYF | TGTGCCAGCAGCTTAGACGGTGAGGGTGGAAACACCATATATTTT
TRBJ1-2 | NA | once | TRBV28 | 12 | CASSQGGEGYTF | TGTGCCAGCAGTCAGGGAGGGGAAGGCTACACCTTC
TRBJ2-7 | NA | NA | TRBV5-4 | 14 | CAGSLGDASYEQYF | TGTGCCGGCAGCTTGGGGGATGCTTCCTACGAGCAGTACTTC
TRBJ2-3 | TRBD2 | few | TRBV29-1 | 17 | CSVEGGTSSLGTDTQYF | TGCAGCGTTGAAGGGGGGACTAGCTCCCTAGGCACAGATACGCAGTATTTT
TRBJ1-6 | NA | once | TRBV2 | 12 | CASRPGGSPLHF | TGTGCCAGCAGACCCGGTGGGTCACCCCTCCACTTT
TRBJ1-2 | NA | NA | TRBV5-1 | 19 | CASRPSTSRLTGNWDGYTF | TGCGCCAGCAGGCCTTCCACCTCACGTCTTACAGGGAATTGGGATGGCTACACCTTC
TRBJ1-1 | TRBD1 | NA | TRBV11-1 | 14 | CASSLSGGNTEAFF | TGTGCCAGCAGCTTATCAGGGGGGAACACTGAAGCTTTCTTT
TRBJ2-1 | TRBD1 | NA | TRBV28 | 15 | CASSYWTGTYNEQFF | TGTGCCAGCAGCTACTGGACAGGGACCTACAATGAGCAGTTCTTC
TRBJ2-3 | NA | NA | TRBV2 | 15 | CASSARWGPEDTQYF | TGTGCCAGCAGTGCTAGGTGGGGCCCGGAGGATACGCAGTATTTT
TRBJ1-2 | NA | NA | TRBV15 | 15 | CATSRGGTGSYGYTF | TGTGCCACCAGCAGAGGGGGCACAGGGAGCTATGGCTACACCTTC
TRBJ2-6 | NA | NA | TRBV7-9 | 14 | CASAPLGGANVLTF | TGTGCCAGCGCACCTTTGGGAGGGGCCAACGTCCTGACTTTC
TRBJ2-1 | TRBD2 | once | TRBV27 | 13 | CASRLAGGNEQFF | TGTGCCAGCAGGCTAGCGGGAGGCAATGAGCAGTTCTTC
TRBJ1-3 | NA | NA | TRBV28 | 15 | CASSLPPSSGNTIYF | TGTGCCAGCAGTTTACCTCCTTCCTCTGGAAACACCATATATTTT
TRBJ2-7 | NA | NA | TRBV28 | 11 | CASSRVYEQYF | TGTGCCAGCAGCCGAGTCTACGAGCAGTACTTC
TRBJ2-7 | NA | once | TRBV11-2 | 13 | CASSLTRTYEQYF | TGTGCCAGCAGCTTAACACGAACCTACGAGCAGTACTTC
TRBJ1-3 | NA | NA | TRBV7-2 | 16 | CASSLVDPTSGNTIYF | TGTGCCAGCAGCTTAGTTGACCCCACCTCTGGAAACACCATATATTTT
TRBJ2-1 | NA | NA | TRBV19 | 14 | CASSIGRDLGGQFF | TGTGCCAGTAGTATAGGCCGCGACCTGGGGGGGCAGTTCTTC
TRBJ2-5 | NA | NA | TRBV28 | 13 | CASSLAGLETQYF | TGTGCCAGCAGTTTGGCGGGGTTAGAGACCCAGTACTTC
TRBJ2-2 | TRBD2 | NA | TRBV4-1 | 18 | CASSPWPLAETYTGELFF | TGCGCCAGCAGCCCCTGGCCCCTAGCGGAGACGTACACCGGGGAGCTGTTTTTT
TRBJ2-1 | TRBD1 | NA | TRBV28 | 15 | CASGTGGQGYNEQFF | TGTGCCAGCGGGACTGGGGGACAGGGCTACAATGAGCAGTTCTTC
TRBJ2-3 | NA | NA | TRBV6-6 | 15 | CASSYGHLRTDTQYF | TGTGCCAGCAGTTACGGGCACCTAAGGACAGATACGCAGTATTTT
TRBJ1-5 | NA | NA | TRBV19 | 14 | CASSIRDRNQPQHF | TGTGCCAGTAGTATCCGGGACCGCAATCAGCCCCAGCATTTT
TRBJ2-7 | NA | once | TRBV28 | 14 | CASSLFGGAYEQYF | TGTGCCAGCAGTTTATTTGGCGGCGCCTACGAGCAGTACTTC
TRBJ1-5 | NA | NA | TRBV28 | 14 | CASRTPGAIQPQHF | TGTGCCAGCAGGACTCCAGGGGCGATTCAGCCCCAGCATTTT
TRBJ2-2 | NA | NA | TRBV7-3 | 15 | CASSPSSNPSGELFF | TGTGCCAGCAGCCCATCTAGCAATCCGTCCGGGGAGCTGTTTTTT
TRBJ2-7 | TRBD2 | few | TRBV6-4 | 16 | CATRRAGGPHLYEQYF | TGTGCCACCCGGAGAGCGGGAGGGCCCCACTTGTACGAGCAGTACTTC
TRBJ2-7 | NA | NA | TRBV6-1 | 15 | CASRTGTPGPYEQYF | TGTGCCAGCAGGACCGGGACCCCCGGACCCTACGAGCAGTACTTC